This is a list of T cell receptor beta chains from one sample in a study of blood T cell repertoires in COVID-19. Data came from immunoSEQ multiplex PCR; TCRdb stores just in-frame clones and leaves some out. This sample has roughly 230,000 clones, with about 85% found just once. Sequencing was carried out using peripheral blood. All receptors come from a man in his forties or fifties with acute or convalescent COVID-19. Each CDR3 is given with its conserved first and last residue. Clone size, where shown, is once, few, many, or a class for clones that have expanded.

CDR3: CASSPGQDNYGYTF; size: -; J: TRBJ1-2; V: TRBV19
CDR3: CASSPLAGGLNTQYF; size: -; J: TRBJ2-3; V: TRBV7-3
CDR3: CASSSGQGAGNTIYF; size: -; J: TRBJ1-3; V: TRBV18
CDR3: CASSDPGTVTYEQYF; size: -; J: TRBJ2-7; V: TRBV6-1
CDR3: CASSAGQGIYEQYF; size: -; J: TRBJ2-7; V: TRBV5-4
CDR3: CASSEAQGEYGYTF; size: once; J: TRBJ1-2; V: TRBV6-1
CDR3: CASSPGGSGYTF; size: -; J: TRBJ1-2; V: TRBV3-1/TRBV3-2
CDR3: CASSVAPTPNYGYTF; size: -; J: TRBJ1-2; V: TRBV9
CDR3: CASSFPGSAYEQYF; size: -; J: TRBJ2-7; V: TRBV5-1
CDR3: CASWNRGSTSYEQYF; size: -; J: TRBJ2-7; V: TRBV2
CDR3: CASSLNRGGEQFF; size: -; J: TRBJ2-1; V: TRBV5-1
CDR3: CASSSPGQKGNTIYF; size: -; J: TRBJ1-3; V: TRBV7-3
CDR3: CASSLRRETGNTIYF; size: -; J: TRBJ1-3; V: TRBV19
CDR3: CASSHTEAGAYEQYF; size: -; J: TRBJ2-7; V: TRBV28
CDR3: CAWSEQGKGSPLHF; size: -; J: TRBJ1-6; V: TRBV30
CDR3: CAWSGRQSYQPQHF; size: -; J: TRBJ1-5; V: TRBV30
CDR3: CASSPGQGPNQPQHF; size: -; J: TRBJ1-5; V: TRBV28
CDR3: CASRAPSGGNTGELFF; size: few; J: TRBJ2-2; V: TRBV3-1/TRBV3-2
CDR3: CASSGFRGYTF; size: -; J: TRBJ1-2; V: TRBV18
CDR3: CASGLVRGTGNTIYF; size: -; J: TRBJ1-3; V: TRBV12-5
CDR3: CASSLPSGGQETQYF; size: -; J: TRBJ2-5; V: TRBV5-4
CDR3: CASSFAGLNTEAFF; size: -; J: TRBJ1-1; V: TRBV11-2
CDR3: CASRVQGNEVNYTF; size: -; J: TRBJ1-2; V: TRBV19
CDR3: CASSLSRGNTDTQYF; size: -; J: TRBJ2-3; V: TRBV5-5
CDR3: CASSEGHRVYGYTF; size: -; J: TRBJ1-2; V: TRBV2
CDR3: CASRSDGGTEAFF; size: few; J: TRBJ1-1; V: TRBV3-1/TRBV3-2
CDR3: CAWSNQKATIPCTF; size: -; J: TRBJ1-2; V: TRBV30
CDR3: CATSEMSRSHTEAFF; size: -; J: TRBJ1-1; V: TRBV24-1